This TCR beta chain was profiled in a study of T cell clusters in autoimmune cytopenias. Study findings and constraints: Primary autoimmune cytopenia patients appeared to lack physiological T cell clusters present in healthy donors.

Multiplex touch-down PCR amplified TRB using TRB-A and TRB-B pools in one tube. TCRdb reprocessed the multiplex PCR reads and reports one entry per CDR3 protein, with no DNA. This sample's clone table lists several thousand distinct CDR3 sequences. Germline V gives CDR1 SEHNR, CDR2 FQNEAQ (reference sequence). The CDR3 contains 19 residues. About this clonotype: Its antigen is as yet unknown.

TRB amplification used approximately 250 ng of peripheral blood genomic DNA. The TCR sequence derives from a human donor with an autoimmune cytopenia or autoimmune hepatitis (not recorded which). V and J are TRBV7-9 and TRBJ2-2; TCRdb selects TRBD2, and the lack of DNA leaves this call unchecked. Sequencing was carried out using peripheral blood. CDR3 sequence reads: CASRPFEGGPEWNTGELFF.